In this sample, the clone carrying this T cell receptor (beta chain) turned up a few times. Its target is not known. The data were obtained in a study of immune evolution from preneoplasia to lung adenocarcinoma. This table comes from immunoSEQ multiplex PCR, and its TCRdb copy is limited to in-frame clones, with some not included. The data show about 15,000 clones, 81% seen once. Histologic diagnosis was independently verified by two lung pathologists. Premalignant or tumor cells were enriched by macro-dissection after pathologic assessment. With V trimmed by 5 bases and J by 3 bases, 4 bases remained unmatched. The V gene's germline CDR1 is SEHNR and CDR2 FQNEAQ (reference sequence). The CDR3 runs to 14 residues. General study findings and limits: KRAS-mutant nodules had the highest T cell clonality. Top clone share appeared to fall from AAH through AIS, MIA, adenocarcinoma.

The source of this sequence is a person between 60 and 79 years old with lung adenocarcinoma. Sequencing input: FFPE minimally invasive lung adenocarcinoma tissue. V and J are TRBV7-9 and TRBJ1-5, with 7 bases fitting TRBD1. This CDR3 is CASSPTGYNQPQHF. The CDR3 bases are TGTGCCAGCAGCCCGACAGGGTACAATCAGCCCCAGCATTTT.